This TCR beta chain was observed in a study of blood T cell repertoires in COVID-19. Sequenced by immunoSEQ multiplex PCR; TCRdb stores in-frame clones only, minus some. The data contain approximately 220,000 clones, 86% of them singletons. The sequence was obtained from a woman in her forties with acute COVID-19. The sample taken for sequencing was PBMCs or T cells enriched from blood (not recorded which).

The CDR3 reads CASSQTRQGGYTF. The CDR3 nucleotides read TGTGCCAGCAGCCAGACTAGACAGGGCGGCTACACCTTC. The chain has TRBV3-1 (or the pseudogene TRBV3-2) and TRBJ1-2; 7 bases are shared with TRBD1. Germline CDR1 reads LGHDT; CDR2 reads YNNKEL (reference sequence). CDR3 length equals 13 residues. J lost 8 bases, V lost 3 bases, and 6 bases had no gene match.